This T cell receptor (beta chain) is from a study of neurological immune-mediated disorders. Per germline, CDR1 SGHKS and CDR2 YYEKEE (reference sequence). V was pared by 1 base and J by 2 bases, with 15 bases between. The CDR3 contains 16 residues. This clonotype was observed many times. Synthesis of cDNA was performed by 5'RACE using 10-nucleotide random UMIs. TCRdb redid the calling of the 5' RACE reads with MiXCR, one entry per CDR3 protein. The repertoire holds about 44,000 distinct CDR3 sequences, under 6.5% seen once, with 0.57% in the top ten. The sample comprised CD4+ T cells from blood. The TCR sequence derives from a woman in her forties in good health. The V and J genes are TRBV5-5 and TRBJ2-5; D gene uncertain. In nucleotides, the CDR3 is TGTGCCAGCAGCTTGTCCCCGGTTTCGTTGCAAGAGACCCAGTACTTC. Amino acids: CASSLSPVSLQETQYF.